A selection of T cell receptor beta chains follows, all from one sample in a study of shared clonotypes between healthy human individuals. Data came from immunoSEQ multiplex PCR; TCRdb stores just in-frame clones and leaves some out. The sample records around 95,000 clones, about 68% being singletons. Sequences were obtained from memory CD8+ T cells sorted from blood. The receptor source for this set is a man between 25 and 39 years old in good health. Each CDR3 is given with its conserved first and last residue. The order of the fields is D gene, V gene, J gene, clone size, CDR3 protein, CDR3 DNA. The D gene is left open where the match is weak. Size values are once, few and many counts, or a class for expanded clones, and some rows have none.

NA	TRBV6-1	TRBJ2-7	NA	CASILEGAYEQYF	TGTGCCAGCATCCTGGAGGGCGCCTACGAGCAGTACTTC
TRBD2	TRBV5-1	TRBJ2-1	few	CASSFSGTSLNEQFF	TGCGCCAGCAGCTTCTCCGGGACTAGCCTGAATGAGCAGTTCTTC
TRBD1	TRBV5-1	TRBJ1-2	NA	CASSYTGTEYGYTF	TGCGCCAGCAGCTACACCGGGACAGAATATGGCTACACCTTC
NA	TRBV7-8	TRBJ2-7	NA	CASSGYEQYF	TGTGCCAGCAGCGGCTACGAGCAGTACTTC
NA	TRBV27	TRBJ1-5	once	CASSLMGANQPQHF	TGTGCCAGCAGTTTGATGGGGGCAAATCAGCCCCAGCATTTT
NA	TRBV25-1	TRBJ2-5	NA	CASSDSLAFRETQYF	TGTGCCAGCAGTGACTCCCTAGCTTTTCGAGAGACCCAGTACTTC
TRBD1	TRBV7-2	TRBJ2-3	many	CASSPRGGPDTQYF	TGTGCCAGCAGCCCCCGAGGGGGCCCAGATACGCAGTATTTT
NA	TRBV2	TRBJ1-2	NA	CASSELGERNYGYTF	TGTGCCAGCAGTGAACTCGGGGAAAGGAACTATGGCTACACCTTC
NA	TRBV7-3	TRBJ1-1	NA	CASSLGGGVVEAFF	TGTGCCAGCAGCTTAGGGGGCGGGGTTGTTGAAGCTTTCTTT
NA	TRBV20-1	TRBJ2-5	few	CSARHQKTQYF	TGCAGTGCTAGACATCAGAAGACCCAGTACTTC
TRBD1	TRBV4-2	TRBJ2-1	NA	CASSQRTRGTYNEQFF	TGTGCCAGCAGCCAACGGACCAGGGGGACCTACAATGAGCAGTTCTTC
NA	TRBV10-3	TRBJ2-7	once	CAISDQGPAAYEQYF	TGTGCCATCAGTGACCAGGGCCCAGCAGCCTACGAGCAGTACTTC
NA	TRBV27	TRBJ2-3	NA	CASNPALGTDTQYF	TGTGCCAGCAACCCTGCTCTGGGCACAGATACGCAGTATTTT
TRBD1	TRBV2	TRBJ1-4	NA	CASSGRDRNEKLFF	TGTGCCAGCAGTGGCCGGGACAGAAATGAAAAACTGTTTTTT
TRBD2	TRBV6-5	TRBJ2-1	NA	CASSLLAGVGNEQFF	TGTGCCAGCAGCTTATTAGCGGGAGTTGGCAATGAGCAGTTCTTC
NA	TRBV28	TRBJ2-5	many	CASSLWGNQETQYF	TGTGCCAGCAGTTTATGGGGGAACCAAGAGACCCAGTACTTC
NA	TRBV27	TRBJ2-7	NA	CASSLLGYEQYF	TGTGCCAGCAGTTTATTGGGTTACGAGCAGTACTTC
TRBD2	TRBV2	TRBJ2-7	NA	CASRGASGRGEQYF	TGTGCCAGCAGAGGGGCTAGCGGGAGGGGCGAGCAGTACTTC
TRBD2	TRBV28	TRBJ2-1	NA	CASSSPSGRGRNEQFF	TGTGCCAGCAGTTCACCCAGCGGGAGAGGTCGCAATGAGCAGTTCTTC
TRBD1	TRBV6-4	TRBJ1-2	few	CASSDGGTAYGYTF	TGTGCCAGCAGTGACGGCGGGACAGCCTATGGCTACACCTTC
TRBD2	TRBV27	TRBJ2-7	NA	CASGFAASGSYEQYF	TGTGCCAGCGGGTTTGCGGCTAGCGGTTCATACGAGCAGTACTTC
NA	TRBV28	TRBJ2-7	many	CASGGIAYEQYF	TGTGCCAGCGGGGGGATTGCCTACGAGCAGTACTTC
NA	TRBV7-9	TRBJ1-1	many	CASSRLLGTDTEAFF	TGTGCCAGCAGCCGACTATTAGGGACGGACACTGAAGCTTTCTTT
TRBD2	TRBV4-2	TRBJ2-1	many	CASSQDTGGSPNEQFF	TGTGCCAGCAGCCAAGATACTGGCGGGAGCCCCAATGAGCAGTTCTTC
NA	TRBV29-1	TRBJ2-4	NA	CSVEDREESIQYF	TGCAGCGTTGAAGACAGGGAGGAAAGCATTCAGTACTTC
NA	TRBV7-9	TRBJ2-1	few	CASSQPLGAGTNEQFF	TGTGCCAGCAGCCAACCGTTGGGGGCAGGTACAAATGAGCAGTTCTTC
NA	TRBV5-1	TRBJ1-3	NA	CASSATVGNTIYF	TGCGCCAGCAGCGCTACGGTTGGAAACACCATATATTTT
NA	TRBV27	TRBJ2-7	NA	CASSAFGAYEQYF	TGTGCCAGCAGTGCCTTTGGGGCCTACGAGCAGTACTTC
NA	TRBV18	TRBJ2-3	many	CASSGTSTDTQYF	TGTGCCAGCTCTGGAACTAGCACAGATACGCAGTATTTT
NA	TRBV7-8	TRBJ2-7	NA	CASSLEVTGRYEQYF	TGTGCCAGCAGCTTAGAAGTGACAGGACGCTACGAGCAGTACTTC
NA	TRBV7-2	TRBJ2-7	few	CASSLRRGSSYEQYF	TGTGCCAGCAGCCTTCGGAGGGGGAGCTCCTACGAGCAGTACTTC
TRBD2	TRBV5-1	TRBJ2-7	NA	CASSLALASGSSYEQYF	TGCGCCAGCAGCTTGGCCTTGGCTAGCGGGAGCTCCTACGAGCAGTACTTC
TRBD1	TRBV28	TRBJ2-6	NA	CASSSPTGNSGANVLTF	TGTGCCAGCAGTTCACCGACAGGGAACTCTGGGGCCAACGTCCTGACTTTC
TRBD2	TRBV7-2	TRBJ2-3	NA	CASSSPLLAGPSTDTQYF	TGTGCCAGCAGCTCCCCGCTGCTAGCGGGCCCAAGCACAGATACGCAGTATTTT
TRBD1	TRBV2	TRBJ1-4	NA	CASSDPGQRNEKLFF	TGTGCCAGCAGTGACCCGGGACAGCGAAATGAAAAACTGTTTTTT
NA	TRBV7-5	TRBJ2-7	NA	CVRSLAPWPRSYEQYF	TGTGTCAGAAGCTTAGCGCCCTGGCCCCGGTCCTACGAGCAGTACTTC
NA	TRBV10-2	TRBJ1-5	once	CASSEAPGNSNQPQHF	TGCGCCAGCAGTGAGGCTCCAGGTAATAGCAATCAGCCCCAGCATTTT
TRBD2	TRBV7-2	TRBJ2-2	few	CASGSRLAGVGELFF	TGTGCCAGCGGGAGCCGACTAGCGGGAGTCGGGGAGCTGTTTTTT
TRBD2	TRBV19	TRBJ2-2	NA	CASSAGLAGAGELFF	TGTGCCAGTAGTGCAGGACTAGCGGGAGCCGGGGAGCTGTTTTTT
NA	TRBV20-1	TRBJ2-1	NA	CSAKTGSEQFF	TGCAGTGCTAAGACGGGGTCCGAGCAGTTCTTC
NA	TRBV5-4	TRBJ2-7	NA	CASSPDRTYEQYF	TGTGCCAGCAGCCCGGACAGAACCTACGAGCAGTACTTC
TRBD1	TRBV13	TRBJ2-1	NA	CASSPGQGANNEQFF	TGTGCCAGCAGCCCGGGACAGGGGGCCAACAATGAGCAGTTCTTC
NA	TRBV5-6	TRBJ2-7	NA	CASSLYNYYEQYF	TGTGCCAGCAGCTTGTATAACTATTACGAGCAGTACTTC
TRBD2	TRBV11-3	TRBJ2-1	once	CASSLRSSGSWDEQFF	TGTGCCAGCAGCTTAAGATCTAGCGGGAGCTGGGATGAGCAGTTCTTC
NA	TRBV6-1	TRBJ1-5	NA	CASSVRDDNQPQHF	TGTGCCAGCTCAGTCAGGGATGACAATCAGCCCCAGCATTTT
NA	TRBV27	TRBJ1-1	NA	CASSFRGRNTEAFF	TGTGCCAGCAGTTTTAGAGGAAGAAACACTGAAGCTTTCTTT
NA	TRBV19	TRBJ1-1	few	CASSNPPVPEKAFF	TGTGCCAGTAGCAACCCCCCGGTCCCGGAGAAAGCTTTCTTT
NA	TRBV27	TRBJ2-5	many	CASSPEITHLKETQYF	TGTGCCAGCAGTCCGGAAATAACGCATCTAAAAGAGACCCAGTACTTC
NA	TRBV2	TRBJ1-5	NA	CASSVDNSNQPQHF	TGTGCCAGCAGTGTGGACAATAGCAATCAGCCCCAGCATTTT
NA	TRBV11-2	TRBJ1-1	NA	CASSLGVITEAFF	TGTGCCAGCAGCTTAGGGGTGATCACTGAAGCTTTCTTT
TRBD1	TRBV2	TRBJ2-1	many	CASSGTGGNEQFF	TGTGCCAGCAGCGGGACAGGGGGTAATGAGCAGTTCTTC
NA	TRBV27	TRBJ1-1	NA	CASSSVNTEAFF	TGTGCCAGCAGTTCGGTGAACACTGAAGCTTTCTTT
NA	TRBV7-9	TRBJ1-1	few	CACRLLNTEAFF	TGTGCCTGTAGGCTGTTGAACACTGAAGCTTTCTTT
TRBD2	TRBV6-4	TRBJ2-2	NA	CASSDKTSGDTGELFF	TGTGCCAGCAGTGACAAGACTAGCGGGGACACCGGGGAGCTGTTTTTT
NA	TRBV19	TRBJ2-5	few	CASSIGGWVGETQYF	TGTGCCAGTAGTATAGGGGGATGGGTCGGGGAGACCCAGTACTTC
NA	TRBV21-1	TRBJ1-2	NA	CASSKGGLRDRVWGYTF	TGTGCCAGCAGCAAAGGGGGACTCCGGGACAGGGTTTGGGGCTACACCTTC
NA	TRBV2	TRBJ2-7	NA	CASSVTYEQYF	TGTGCCAGCAGTGTTACCTACGAGCAGTACTTC
TRBD1	TRBV5-6	TRBJ1-2	few	CASSLGPGTGVHGYTF	TGTGCCAGCAGCTTGGGTCCCGGGACAGGGGTCCATGGCTACACCTTC
NA	TRBV28	TRBJ2-7	NA	CASSWAREYF	TGTGCCAGCAGTTGGGCGCGGGAGTACTTC
NA	TRBV10-2	TRBJ2-3	NA	CASTLDGSKDTQYF	TGCGCCAGCACATTAGACGGGAGTAAGGATACGCAGTATTTT